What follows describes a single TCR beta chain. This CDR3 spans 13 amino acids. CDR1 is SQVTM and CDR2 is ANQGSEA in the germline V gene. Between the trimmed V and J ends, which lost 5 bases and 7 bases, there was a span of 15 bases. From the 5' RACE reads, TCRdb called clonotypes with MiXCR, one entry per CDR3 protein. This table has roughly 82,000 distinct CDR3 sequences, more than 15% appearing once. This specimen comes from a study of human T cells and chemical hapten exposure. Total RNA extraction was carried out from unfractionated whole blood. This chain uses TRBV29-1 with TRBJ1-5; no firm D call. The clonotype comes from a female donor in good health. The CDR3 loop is CSVRAPGGQPQHF. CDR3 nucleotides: TGCAGCGTTCGAGCCCCGGGCGGGCAGCCCCAGCATTTT.